A single sample gave rise to the 2 T cell receptor beta chains below, sequenced in a study of cytomegalovirus exposure and HLA in healthy donors. This PCR relied on a set of 60 Vbeta primers and 13 Jbeta primers. Profiling relied on immunoSEQ multiplex PCR, and the TCRdb table lists in-frame clones only, not all of them. Of 150,000 or so clones in the sample, approximately 74% were seen once. The source material was PBMCs. These receptors originate from a man between 18 and 29 years old in good health and CMV-seronegative.

Remarks on this clone: A read error may produce the germline difference seen at one junction end. The V call is TRBV27, the J call TRBJ2-6, with 11 nucleotides matching TRBD2. The CDR3 covers 17 residues. Looked up from germline, CDR1 is MNHEY and CDR2 is SMNVEV (reference sequence). CDR3: CASSYGSGGAGANGLTF. CDR3 nucleotide sequence: TGTGCCAGCAGTTATGGTAGCGGGGGGGCTGGGGCCAACGGCCTGACTTTC.

Regarding this clone: One end of the junction varies from germline; a read error may be responsible. The chain links TRBV7-9 to TRBJ2-2; D possibly corresponds to TRBD1 (5 bases). Germline lookup yields CDR1 SEHNR and CDR2 FQNEAQ (reference sequence). The CDR3 has 16 amino acids. The chain's CDR3 is CSSSLRIQANTGELFF. The CDR3 coding sequence is TGTTCCAGCAGCTTGAGAATACAGGCGAACACCGGGGAGCTGTTTTTT.